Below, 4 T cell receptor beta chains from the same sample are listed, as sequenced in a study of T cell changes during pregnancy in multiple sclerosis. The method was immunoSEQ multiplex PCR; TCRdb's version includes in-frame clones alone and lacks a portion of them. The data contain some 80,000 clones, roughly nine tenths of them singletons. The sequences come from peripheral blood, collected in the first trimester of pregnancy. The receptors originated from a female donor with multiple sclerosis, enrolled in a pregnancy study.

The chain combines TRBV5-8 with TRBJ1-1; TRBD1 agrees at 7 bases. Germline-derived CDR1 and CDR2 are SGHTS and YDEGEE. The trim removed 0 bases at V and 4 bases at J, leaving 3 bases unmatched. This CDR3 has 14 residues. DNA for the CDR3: TGTGCCAGCAGCTTGGGACAGGGCGGCACTGAAGCTTTCTTT. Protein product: CASSLGQGGTEAFF.

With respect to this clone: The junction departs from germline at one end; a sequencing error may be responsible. Written as DNA, the CDR3 is TGTGCTAGCAGCTTAGACGGGACAGAATACAATGAGCAGTTCTTC. This sequence encodes CASSLDGTEYNEQFF. The V call is TRBV7-7, the J call TRBJ2-1, with 7 bases matching TRBD1. This CDR3 has 15 amino acids. Germline CDR1 SSHAT, CDR2 FNYEAQ (reference sequence).

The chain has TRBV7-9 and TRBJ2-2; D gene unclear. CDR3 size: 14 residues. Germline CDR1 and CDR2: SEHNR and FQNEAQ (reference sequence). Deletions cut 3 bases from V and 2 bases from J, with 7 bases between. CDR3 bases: TGTGCCAGCAGCTTCGCAGGAAACACCGGGGAGCTGTTTTTT. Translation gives CASSFAGNTGELFF.

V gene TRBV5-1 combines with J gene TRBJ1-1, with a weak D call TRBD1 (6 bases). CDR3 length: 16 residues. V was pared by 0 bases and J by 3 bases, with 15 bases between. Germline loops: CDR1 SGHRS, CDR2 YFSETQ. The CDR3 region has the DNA TGCGCCAGCAGCTTGGTTGGGGGCCCAATGTACACTGAAGCTTTCTTT. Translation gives CASSLVGGPMYTEAFF. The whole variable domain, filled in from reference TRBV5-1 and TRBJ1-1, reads KAGVTQTPRYLIKTRGQQVTLSCSPISGHRSVSWYQQTPGQGLQFLFEYFSETQRNKGNFPGRFSGRQFSNSRSEMNVSTLELGDSALYLCASSLVGGPMYTEAFFGQGTRLTVV.